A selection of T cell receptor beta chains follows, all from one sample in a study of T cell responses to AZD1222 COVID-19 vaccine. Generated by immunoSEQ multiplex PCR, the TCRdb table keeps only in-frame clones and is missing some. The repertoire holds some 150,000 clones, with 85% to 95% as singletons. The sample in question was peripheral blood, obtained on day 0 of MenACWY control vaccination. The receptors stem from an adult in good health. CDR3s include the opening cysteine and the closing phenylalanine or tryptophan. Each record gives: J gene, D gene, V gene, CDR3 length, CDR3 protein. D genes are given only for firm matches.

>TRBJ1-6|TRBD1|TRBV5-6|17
CASSSLGGTGGNSPLHF
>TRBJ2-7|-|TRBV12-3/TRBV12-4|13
CASSLNIGNEQYF
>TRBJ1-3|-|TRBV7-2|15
CASSLRGASGNTIYF
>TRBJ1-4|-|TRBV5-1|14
CASSSSPTNEKLFF
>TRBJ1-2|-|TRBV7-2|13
CASSSQQGYGYTF
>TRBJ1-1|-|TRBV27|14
CASSFWDRDTEAFF
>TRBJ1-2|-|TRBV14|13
CASSPFMNYGYTF
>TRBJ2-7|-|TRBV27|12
CASRSGYYEQYF
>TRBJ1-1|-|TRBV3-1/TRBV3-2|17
CASTPLGGLSRLTEAFF
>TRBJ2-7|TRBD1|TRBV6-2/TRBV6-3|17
CASSYEPLTGGFYEQYF
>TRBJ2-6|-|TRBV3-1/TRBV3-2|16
CASSQVLGVGANVLTF
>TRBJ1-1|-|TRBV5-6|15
CASSAVGGGNTEAFF
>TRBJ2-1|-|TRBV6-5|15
CASSTGDGVRNEQFF
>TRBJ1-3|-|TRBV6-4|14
CASSFTFSGNTIYF
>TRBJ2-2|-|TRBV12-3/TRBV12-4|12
CASSWGSGELFF
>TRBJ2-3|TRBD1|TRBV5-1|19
CASSLITPGQGAPADTQYF
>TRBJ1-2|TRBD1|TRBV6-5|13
CASTADRAYGYTF
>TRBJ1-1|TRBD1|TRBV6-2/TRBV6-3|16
CASSYDFGTGNTEAFF
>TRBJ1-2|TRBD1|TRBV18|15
CASSPPDRENYGYTF
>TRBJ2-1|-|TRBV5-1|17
CASSPEIRRAAGNEQFF
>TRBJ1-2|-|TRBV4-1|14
CASSQESRRDGYTF
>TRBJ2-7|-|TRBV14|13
CASSPQPGYEQYF
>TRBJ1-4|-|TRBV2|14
CASSQGLTNEKLFF
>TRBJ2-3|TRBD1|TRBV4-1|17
CASSQLTGQGVTDTQYF